The rows below give T cell receptor beta chains drawn from one sample of a study of cytomegalovirus exposure and HLA in healthy donors. Sequencing used immunoSEQ multiplex PCR; TCRdb keeps in-frame clones, though not all of them. The table includes over 150,000 clones, around 84% detected once. The sample comprised PBMCs. The receptors shown here come from a man aged 25 to 40 in good health and CMV-seropositive. The CDR3 runs from the conserved cysteine through the conserved F or W. The order of the fields is clone size, V gene, J gene, D gene, CDR3 length, CDR3 protein, CDR3 DNA. A D gene is named only where the DNA matches it firmly. For some rows the clone size is stated as once, few or many, or as a class when expanded; others skip it.

>.|TRBV7-9|TRBJ2-1|TRBD2|15
CASSGLAVEYNEQFF
TGTGCCAGCAGCGGGCTAGCGGTCGAATACAATGAGCAGTTCTTC
>.|TRBV18|TRBJ2-7|TRBD1|14
CASSPGQRSYEQYF
TGTGCCAGCTCCCCGGGACAGCGATCCTACGAGCAGTACTTC
>.|TRBV9|TRBJ2-3|TRBD2|16
CASSVGLAGVADTQYF
TGTGCCAGCAGCGTAGGTCTAGCGGGAGTCGCAGATACGCAGTATTTT
>.|TRBV4-2|TRBJ1-1|.|13
CASSLDRNTEAFF
TGTGCCAGCAGCTTGGACAGGAACACTGAAGCTTTCTTT
>once|TRBV2|TRBJ2-2|.|14
CASSTGSNTGELFF
TGTGCCAGCAGCACAGGGAGTAACACCGGGGAGCTGTTTTTT
>.|TRBV6-1|TRBJ1-2|.|14
CASSGTVSNYGYTF
TGTGCCAGCAGTGGGACAGTTTCTAACTATGGCTACACCTTC
>.|TRBV15|TRBJ1-5|.|15
CATSRVRGVGGTQHF
TGTGCCACCAGCAGAGTCCGCGGGGTGGGGGGGACCCAGCATTTT
>.|TRBV29-1|TRBJ2-6|TRBD1|14
CSVGDRGGGNVLTF
TGCAGCGTCGGGGACAGGGGAGGTGGCAACGTCCTGACTTTC
>.|TRBV5-4|TRBJ2-7|.|13
CASSRGGDYEQYF
TGTGCCAGCAGCAGGGGTGGAGACTACGAGCAGTACTTC
>.|TRBV15|TRBJ2-7|.|13
CATSNREYYEQYF
TGTGCCACCAGCAACAGGGAGTACTACGAGCAGTACTTC
>.|TRBV5-6|TRBJ1-6|.|15
CASSLNRDGYSPLHF
TGTGCCAGCAGCTTAAACAGGGACGGCTACTCACCCCTCCACTTT
>.|TRBV12-5|TRBJ2-1|.|17
CASGLWGVEDLHNEQFF
TGTGCTAGTGGTTTGTGGGGGGTTGAGGATCTACACAATGAGCAGTTCTTC
>.|TRBV15|TRBJ1-5|.|16
CATSPRDRRGDQPQHF
TGTGCCACCAGCCCTAGGGACCGCCGGGGGGATCAGCCCCAGCATTTT
>.|TRBV11-3|TRBJ2-5|.|14
CASSPRTDKETQYF
TGTGCCAGCAGCCCACGGACAGATAAGGAGACCCAGTACTTC
>.|TRBV10-3|TRBJ2-1|TRBD2|15
CAISDSGRAQDEQFF
TGTGCCATCAGTGATAGCGGGAGGGCACAAGATGAGCAGTTCTTC
>.|TRBV27|TRBJ1-1|.|13
CASAVLEGAEAFF
TGTGCCAGCGCCGTTTTGGAGGGAGCTGAAGCTTTCTTT
>.|TRBV7-9|TRBJ1-1|.|13
CASSLEQGLEAFF
TGTGCCAGCAGCTTAGAACAGGGTTTAGAGGCTTTCTTT
>once|TRBV7-9|TRBJ1-3|.|14
CASSLPLPDWTIYF
TGTGCCAGCAGCTTACCCCTACCCGATTGGACCATATATTTT
>.|TRBV19|TRBJ1-1|.|14
CASSIQGVSTEAFF
TGTGCCAGTTCGATACAAGGAGTTAGTACTGAAGCTTTCTTT
>.|TRBV5-4|TRBJ2-2|TRBD2|16
CASSQGLAGSTGELFF
TGTGCCAGCAGCCAGGGACTAGCGGGGTCTACCGGGGAGCTGTTTTTT
>.|TRBV5-4|TRBJ2-3|.|17
CASSLDGRGGPTDTQYF
TGTGCCAGCAGCTTGGACGGACGCGGGGGCCCCACAGATACGCAGTATTTT
>.|TRBV5-6|TRBJ2-3|.|16
CASSLTRASITDTQYF
TGTGCCAGCAGCTTGACCAGGGCCTCGATCACAGATACGCAGTATTTT
>.|TRBV15|TRBJ2-4|.|15
CATSREERARDIQYF
TGTGCCACCAGCAGAGAAGAGCGCGCCCGGGACATTCAGTACTTC
>few|TRBV6-5|TRBJ1-2|.|12
CASSTGGDGYTF
TGTGCCAGCAGTACGGGGGGGGACGGCTACACCTTC
>few|TRBV6-5|TRBJ1-2|TRBD1|13
CASRGTGPKGYTF
TGTGCCAGCAGAGGGACAGGGCCGAAGGGCTACACCTTC
>.|TRBV5-4|TRBJ1-5|.|15
CASSFWHSSNQPQHF
TGTGCCAGCAGCTTCTGGCATTCTAGCAATCAGCCCCAGCATTTT
>.|TRBV11-3|TRBJ2-2|.|13
CASSSTDTGELFF
TGTGCCAGCAGCTCCACAGACACCGGGGAGCTGTTTTTT
>.|TRBV4-1|TRBJ2-7|TRBD1|16
CASSHIGQGLSYEQYF
TGCGCCAGCAGCCATATAGGACAGGGTCTCTCCTACGAGCAGTACTTC
>.|TRBV6-1|TRBJ1-4|.|14
CASSEGDTNEKLFF
TGTGCCAGCAGTGAAGGTGACACAAATGAAAAACTGTTTTTT
>.|TRBV11-2|TRBJ2-1|TRBD2|15
CASSPGLAEYNEQFF
TGTGCCAGCAGCCCAGGACTAGCGGAATACAATGAGCAGTTCTTC
>.|TRBV18|TRBJ2-3|.|12
CASSPGGDTQYF
TGTGCCAGCTCACCGGGGGGAGATACGCAGTATTTT
>.|TRBV7-8|TRBJ2-5|.|14
CASSLPLPQETQYF
TGTGCCAGCAGCTTACCCCTACCCCAAGAGACCCAGTACTTC
>.|TRBV5-1|TRBJ2-3|.|14
CASSLESYTDTQYF
TGCGCCAGCAGCTTAGAATCCTACACAGATACGCAGTATTTT
>few|TRBV6-1|TRBJ1-4|.|13
CASSGIPSEKLFF
TGTGCCAGCAGCGGCATTCCTAGTGAAAAACTGTTTTTT
>.|TRBV27|TRBJ2-2|TRBD2|15
CASGPLAGVTGELFF
TGTGCCAGCGGACCCCTAGCGGGAGTCACCGGGGAGCTGTTTTTT
>.|TRBV19|TRBJ2-3|TRBD2|17
CASSSRGLAGATDTQYF
TGTGCCAGTAGTTCGAGGGGGCTAGCGGGAGCCACAGATACGCAGTATTTT